Shown below are 22 T cell receptor beta chains from a single sample sequenced in a study of a mutant IDH1 vaccine in newly diagnosed glioma. The time point is: week 35, safety follow-up. Vaccination comprised doses that each held 300 ug of mutant IDH1 20-mer peptide, plus topical imiquimod. The table came from immunoSEQ multiplex PCR; TCRdb's copy has only in-frame clones and leaves some out. The table has 31,000 or so clones, 81% seen once. No antigen has been assigned to these receptors. The sample consisted of PBMCs, taken from a glioma patient whose treatment included an IDH1 peptide vaccine. The receptors originated from a man younger than 40 with glioma.

The genes are TRBV11-3 and TRBJ2-2; D could derive from TRBD1 or TRBD2 (6 bases each). The CDR3 is made up of 13 amino acids. The germline CDR1 and CDR2 sequences are SGHNT and YENEEA. V lost 5 bases, J lost 5 bases, and 9 bases lay in between. CDR3 DNA sequence: TGTGCCAGCAGCCTAGGGGGGACCGGGGAGCTGTTTTTT. The encoded protein is CASSLGGTGELFF.

The gene calls are TRBV6-5 and TRBJ1-2; D remains unclear. The V and J ends lost 6 bases and 1 base respectively, with 12 bases between them. CDR3 length: 14 residues. Germline loops: CDR1 MNHEY, CDR2 SVGAGI. The CDR3 DNA reads as TGTGCCAGCAGCCCGCAAGCGGTTAACTATGGCTACACCTTC. Its translation is CASSPQAVNYGYTF.

The chain combines TRBV2 with TRBJ2-7; tentatively, D is TRBD2 (5 bases). Trimming took off 4 bases at V and 6 bases at J, with 13 bases between the two ends. Germline assignment: CDR1 SNHLY and CDR2 FYNNEI. The CDR3 has 13 residues. CDR3 DNA sequence: TGTGCCAGCAGTGCAACTCCCAGCGGCGAGCAGTACTTC. Translating gives CASSATPSGEQYF.

The J gene is TRBJ1-5, the V gene TRBV5-8; D not certain. Germline CDR1 is SGHTS and CDR2 is YDEGEE. This CDR3 has 16 residues. V dropped 0 bases and J dropped 2 bases, with 12 bases sitting between them. CDR3 in amino acids: CASSLGESGGNQPQHF. For the CDR3, the DNA is TGTGCCAGCAGCTTGGGGGAGAGTGGGGGCAATCAGCCCCAGCATTTT.

This chain joins TRBV7-9 and TRBJ1-1, with 8 nucleotides matching TRBD1. The germline V gene has CDR1 SEHNR and CDR2 FQNEAQ (reference sequence). CDR3 length: 15 residues. V gave up 5 bases and J gave up 8 bases; unmatched junction bases: 13. The CDR3 DNA sequence: TGTGCCAGCAGCGGGTCCCGGGACAGGCTCGCGGAAGCTTTCTTT. It is translated as CASSGSRDRLAEAFF.

V gene TRBV7-6 combines with J gene TRBJ1-3; D is unresolved. Germline V lookup: CDR1 SGHVS, CDR2 FNYEAQ. Trimming removed 0 bases at V and 0 bases at J, with 12 bases between. This CDR3 comprises 17 residues. The DNA for the CDR3 is TGTGCCAGCAGCTTAGCCGGACGAGGGAACTCTGGAAACACCATATATTTT. It yields the protein CASSLAGRGNSGNTIYF.

This sequence joins TRBV7-2 and TRBJ1-2; D uncertain. Trimming removed 2 bases at V and 1 base at J, with 11 bases between. The CDR3 contains 15 residues. The germline gives CDR1 SGHTA, CDR2 FQGNSA. The chain's CDR3 is CASSLNVWDNYGYTF. The CDR3 DNA sequence: TGTGCCAGCAGCTTAAATGTGTGGGATAACTATGGCTACACCTTC.

The chain is built from TRBV7-2 and TRBJ2-2; a possible D gene is TRBD2 (6 bases). This CDR3 contains 14 residues. Trimming pared 3 bases from V and 6 bases from J, leaving 11 bases between. CDR1 and CDR2 (germline): SGHTA, FQGNSA. The CDR3 spells CASSFLAFAGELFF. CDR3 in DNA: TGTGCCAGCAGCTTTCTAGCGTTCGCCGGGGAGCTGTTTTTT. Together with reference TRBV7-2 and TRBJ2-2, the CDR3 gives the full variable domain: GAGVSQSPSNKVTEKGKDVELRCDPISGHTALYWYRQSLGQGLEFLIYFQGNSAPDKSGLPSDRFSAERTGGSVSTLTIQRTQQEDSAVYLCASSFLAFAGELFFGEGSRLTVL.

This rearrangement joins TRBV6-1 to TRBJ2-3; D is unclear. Germline V gene lookup returns CDR1 MNHNS and CDR2 SASEGT. V lost 0 bases to trimming and J lost 1 base, with 11 bases between them. The CDR3 covers 16 residues. CDR3 bases: TGTGCCAGCAGTGAAGCGCTGGGCGCGCGCACAGATACGCAGTATTTT. Residues: CASSEALGARTDTQYF.

The table lists this clone with a count of one. This chain links TRBV19 with TRBJ1-2, with D unclear. This CDR3 is 15 amino acids long. Germline V gene data show CDR1 as LNHDA and CDR2 as SQIVND (reference sequence). Trimming stripped 3 bases from V and 3 bases from J, with 14 bases between. CDR3 in amino acids: CASSIFSSGYYGYTF. The CDR3 DNA sequence: TGTGCCAGTAGTATCTTCTCGTCAGGCTACTATGGCTACACCTTC.

The genes are TRBV5-1 and TRBJ2-1, with a weak D call TRBD2 (5 bases). CDR3 length: 14 residues. Germline assignment: CDR1 SGHRS and CDR2 YFSETQ. V was clipped by 0 bases and J by 9 bases, with 13 bases between them. The CDR3 loop is CASSLASTGIEQFF. The CDR3 nucleotides are TGCGCCAGCAGCTTGGCGTCGACCGGGATTGAGCAGTTCTTC.

This clone was seen once. V and J are TRBV2 and TRBJ1-4; D uncertain. Trimming left V 11 bases short and J 7 bases short, with 14 bases between. The CDR3 is 12 amino acids. Germline CDR1 and CDR2: SNHLY and FYNNEI. CDR3 loop: CALKTVGEKLFF. The DNA for the CDR3 is TGTGCCCTCAAGACGGTGGGTGAAAAACTGTTTTTT.

J is TRBJ2-1 and V is TRBV11-2, with TRBD2 as a possible D gene (5 bases). V was shortened by 1 base and J by 6 bases, with 13 bases between the two germline ends. The length of the CDR3 is 15 residues. Germline assignment: CDR1 SGHAT and CDR2 FQNNGV. CDR3 sequence reads: CASSLVNRLANEQFF. In DNA, the CDR3 is TGTGCCAGCAGCTTAGTAAATCGGCTAGCCAATGAGCAGTTCTTC.

The chain carries TRBV4-1 and TRBJ1-1; possible D gene TRBD1, 6 bases. The V gene lost 2 bases and the J gene lost 1 base, with 14 bases spanning the gap. Germline CDR1 and CDR2: MGHRA and YSYEKL. The CDR3 runs 16 residues. Here the CDR3 DNA reads TGCGCCAGCAGCCAAACCCTTGTCAGGGGGAACACTGAAGCTTTCTTT. As protein: CASSQTLVRGNTEAFF.

The chain links TRBV5-1 to TRBJ1-1, with TRBD1 matching over 7 bases. This CDR3 contains 15 residues. The germline gives CDR1 SGHRS, CDR2 YFSETQ. V lost 3 bases and J lost 0; bases outside the gene matches: 5. CDR3 region: CASSSDRNLNTEAFF. CDR3 sequence (DNA): TGCGCCAGCAGCTCGGACAGGAACTTGAACACTGAAGCTTTCTTT.

The CDR3 reads CASRRSGLPNNEQFF. The CDR3 nucleotides read TGTGCCAGCAGACGGAGCGGACTTCCCAACAATGAGCAGTTCTTC. The chain is built from TRBV6-5 and TRBJ2-1, with D tentatively TRBD2 (5 bases). CDR1 and CDR2 (germline): MNHEY, SVGAGI. The CDR3 covers 15 residues. Trimming left V 6 bases short and J 5 bases short, with 17 bases between.

The genes are TRBV11-2 and TRBJ1-1; D gene ambiguous. CDR1 is SGHAT, CDR2 FQNNGV, per germline. CDR3 size: 13 residues. The V end lost 3 bases, the J end lost 6 bases, and 11 bases lay between the germline ends. This CDR3 reads CASSFPHGAEAFF. The CDR3 bases are TGTGCCAGCAGCTTCCCTCATGGCGCTGAAGCTTTCTTT.

The chain carries TRBV15 and TRBJ1-3, with D perhaps TRBD1 (5 bases). V shed 1 base and J shed 3 bases, with 16 bases lying between them. This CDR3 is built from 17 residues. From germline, CDR1 is LNHNV and CDR2 YYDKDF (reference sequence). The CDR3 nucleotides read TGTGCCACCAGCAGAGTAGGAGGCAGGGCGCTTGGAAACACCATATATTTT. Translating it yields CATSRVGGRALGNTIYF.

The chain couples TRBV6-5 to TRBJ2-5; no firm D call. CDR1 is MNHEY and CDR2 is SVGAGI in the germline V gene. The CDR3 is 13 amino acids. V lost 4 bases, J lost 4 bases, and 10 bases lay in between. The DNA for the CDR3 is TGTGCCAGCAGTTCGGAGTTTGCAGAGACCCAGTACTTC. The encoded protein is CASSSEFAETQYF.

V is TRBV5-1 and J is TRBJ1-1, with D uncertain. Looked up from germline, CDR1 is SGHRS and CDR2 is YFSETQ. V was pared by 5 bases and J by 3 bases, with 11 bases between. The CDR3 has 13 residues. The CDR3, as DNA: TGCGCCAGCAGTGAGAATCAGGACACTGAAGCTTTCTTT. It is translated as CASSENQDTEAFF.

This chain links TRBV5-1 with TRBJ1-3; maybe TRBD1 (6 bases). Trimming pared 4 bases from V and 0 bases from J, leaving 14 bases between. CDR3 length equals 16 residues. Germline values: CDR1 SGHRS, CDR2 YFSETQ. The CDR3 protein is CASSPRTDFSGNTIYF. CDR3 DNA: TGCGCCAGCAGCCCACGGACAGATTTCTCTGGAAACACCATATATTTT.

The rearrangement joins TRBV5-1 to TRBJ1-1; perhaps TRBD1 as D (5 bases). Trimming pared 0 bases from V and 4 bases from J, leaving 10 bases between. This CDR3 has 14 residues. Germline V CDR1 and CDR2: SGHRS, YFSETQ. The CDR3 spells CASSLAPGGTEAFF. The CDR3 DNA reads TGCGCCAGCAGCTTGGCCCCCGGGGGCACTGAAGCTTTCTTT.